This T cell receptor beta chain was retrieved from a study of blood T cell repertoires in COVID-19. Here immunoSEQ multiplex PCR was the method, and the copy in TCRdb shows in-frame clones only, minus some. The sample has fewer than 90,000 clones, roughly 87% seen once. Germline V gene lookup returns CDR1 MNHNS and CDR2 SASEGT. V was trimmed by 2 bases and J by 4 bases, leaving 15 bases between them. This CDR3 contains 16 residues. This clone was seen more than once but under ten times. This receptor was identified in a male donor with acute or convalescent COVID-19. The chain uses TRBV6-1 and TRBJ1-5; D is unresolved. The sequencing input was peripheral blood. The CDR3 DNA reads TGTGCCAGCAGTGAACCCCCCCGAGCATGGAATCAGCCCCAGCATTTT. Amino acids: CASSEPPRAWNQPQHF.